The 20 T cell receptor beta chains below come from one sample, sequenced in a study of CD8 T cells in ankylosing spondylitis. TCRdb reanalysed the 5' RACE reads using MiXCR and keeps one entry per CDR3 protein. The table includes fewer than 250,000 distinct CDR3 sequences, approximately 10% detected once. The sequencing input was blood, either unsorted or a sorted T cell fraction (not recorded which). These TCRs come from a male donor with ankylosing spondylitis or in good health (not recorded which).

This chain uses TRBV10-3 with TRBJ1-5; D is undetermined. The CDR3 runs 14 residues. V was clipped by 2 bases and J by 8 bases, with 13 bases between them. Germline V CDR1 and CDR2: ENHRY, SYGVKD. Here the CDR3 reads CAISEGSRREPQHF. The CDR3 nucleotides are TGTGCCATCAGTGAGGGCAGCCGGCGGGAGCCCCAGCATTTT.

This clonotype was found a few times. The V call is TRBV7-9, the J call TRBJ1-6; D is possibly TRBD1 (5 bases). The V gene lost 2 bases and the J gene lost 8 bases, with 10 bases spanning the gap. CDR1 and CDR2 (germline): SEHNR, FQNEAQ (reference sequence). The CDR3 contains 14 residues. CDR3 protein: CASSLQGGHSPLHF. CDR3 nucleotide sequence: TGTGCCAGCAGCTTACAGGGTGGTCATTCACCCCTCCACTTT.

In its sample, this clonotype was seen many times. The chain couples TRBV25-1 to TRBJ2-1; perhaps TRBD2 as D (5 bases). V was trimmed by 10 bases and J by 4 bases, leaving 14 bases between them. CDR1 is MGHDK and CDR2 is SYGVNS in the germline V gene. CDR3 size: 13 residues. The CDR3 region is CATYGPGYNEQFF. CDR3 coding DNA: TGTGCCACCTATGGTCCGGGATACAATGAGCAGTTCTTC.

The sample holds many counts of this clonotype. The chain has TRBV29-1 and TRBJ1-1, with TRBD1 matching over 8 bases. This CDR3 region has 15 residues. Germline-derived CDR1 and CDR2 are SQVTM and ANQGSEA. V dropped 4 bases and J dropped 4; count of bases not matched to a gene: 11. The CDR3 coding sequence is TGCAGCGTTGTGTTCCTTGACAGGGGAAGCACTGAAGCTTTCTTT. Its protein product is CSVVFLDRGSTEAFF.

A remark on this clonotype: A read error may be the cause here, since a much bigger clone is one base away. DNA of the CDR3: TGTGCCCGCAGTGAAGCGAAGAGTGTCAGGGGCACAGATACGCAGTATTTT. Residues: CARSEAKSVRGTDTQYF. J is TRBJ2-3 and V is TRBV2, with D perhaps TRBD1 (5 bases). The CDR3 loop spans 17 amino acids. Per germline, CDR1 SNHLY and CDR2 FYNNEI.

This clonotype showed up just once. The chain recombines TRBV20-1 with TRBJ2-4; no clear D gene. This CDR3 is 14 amino acids long. V lost 7 bases to trimming and J lost 0 bases, with 13 bases between them. Per germline, CDR1 DFQATT and CDR2 SNEGSKA (reference sequence). CDR3 sequence (DNA): TGCAGTGTGTTACAGCCCCTAGCCAAAAACATTCAGTACTTC. This gives the protein CSVLQPLAKNIQYF.

This clonotype was recorded at least ten times. The genes are TRBV29-1 and TRBJ2-1, with a weak D call TRBD2 (5 bases). CDR1 SQVTM and CDR2 ANQGSEA come from the germline V gene. Trimming pared 2 bases from V and 5 bases from J, leaving 7 bases between. The CDR3 is 12 amino acids. The CDR3 loop is CSVELAHNEQFF. CDR3 DNA: TGCAGCGTTGAACTAGCCCACAATGAGCAGTTCTTC.

In the case of this clonotype: One base away lies a much larger clone, so this may be a sequencing read error. The chain couples TRBV3-1 to TRBJ2-1; D gene uncertain. Germline values: CDR1 LGHDT, CDR2 YNNKEL (reference sequence). This CDR3 contains 13 residues. The CDR3 sequence: CASSQDGHNEQLF. Here the CDR3 DNA reads TGTGCCAGCAGCCAAGACGGGCACAATGAGCAGCTCTTC.

This clonotype showed up many times. The V and J genes are TRBV12-3 or TRBV12-4 and TRBJ2-3; possibly TRBD1 or TRBD2 for D (5 bases each). The CDR3 length is 16 residues. With 6 bases removed from V and 2 bases from J, the gap between germline ends came to 18 bases. The CDR3 is CASSSRSGATTDTQYF. The CDR3 DNA reads TGTGCCAGCAGCTCCCGGTCCGGGGCCACCACAGATACGCAGTATTTT.

This clonotype has ten or more counts. The J gene is TRBJ1-1, the V gene TRBV3-1; D unclear. Germline CDR1 is LGHDT and CDR2 is YNNKEL (reference sequence). This CDR3 is 15 amino acids long. V lost 1 base, J lost 0 bases, and 9 bases lay in between. The CDR3 is CASSQGGPMNTEAFF. DNA of the CDR3: TGTGCCAGCAGCCAAGGTGGTCCCATGAACACTGAAGCTTTCTTT.

The chain has TRBV5-1 and TRBJ2-3, with D possibly TRBD2 on 5 matching bases. The germline V gene encodes CDR1 SGHRS and CDR2 YFSETQ. Deletions cut 6 bases from V and 0 bases from J, with 14 bases between. The CDR3 contains 15 residues. The CDR3: CASISTGSSTDTQYF. The CDR3 bases are TGCGCCAGCATCTCGACGGGGAGTAGCACAGATACGCAGTATTTT. The variable domain in full, with the rest retrieved from reference TRBV5-1 and TRBJ2-3, is KAGVTQTPRYLIKTRGQQVTLSCSPISGHRSVSWYQQTPGQGLQFLFEYFSETQRNKGNFPGRFSGRQFSNSRSEMNVSTLELGDSALYLCASISTGSSTDTQYFGPGTRLTVL.

This clonotype has ten or more counts. The J gene is TRBJ2-1, the V gene TRBV11-2; D remains unclear. Germline CDR1 reads SGHAT; CDR2 reads FQNNGV. V was clipped by 4 bases and J by 8 bases, with 9 bases between them. CDR3 size: 12 residues. CDR3 bases: TGTGCCAGCAGCTACCCCCAGTATGAGCAGTTCTTC. As protein: CASSYPQYEQFF.

This clonotype was seen ten or more times. V and J are TRBV24-1 and TRBJ2-1, with 9 bases identical to TRBD1. Germline CDR1 KGHDR, CDR2 SFDVKD. This CDR3 comprises 16 residues. V trimming: 6 bases; J trimming: 9 bases; junction bases outside the gene matches: 14. CDR3 in amino acids: CATSQGGQGLWGEQFF. CDR3 nucleotides: TGTGCCACCAGTCAAGGGGGACAGGGTCTTTGGGGTGAGCAGTTCTTC.

This clonotype was observed at least ten times. The gene calls are TRBV5-1 and TRBJ1-4; D perhaps matches TRBD1 (5 bases). V gave up 3 bases and J gave up 7 bases, with 16 bases separating them. CDR1 SGHRS and CDR2 YFSETQ come from the germline V gene. This CDR3 is 15 amino acids long. Here the CDR3 reads CASSSSGTDSEKLFF. The CDR3 nucleotides read TGCGCCAGCAGCTCATCCGGGACTGATTCTGAAAAACTGTTTTTT. Based on the CDR3 plus reference TRBV5-1 and TRBJ1-4, the full variable domain is KAGVTQTPRYLIKTRGQQVTLSCSPISGHRSVSWYQQTPGQGLQFLFEYFSETQRNKGNFPGRFSGRQFSNSRSEMNVSTLELGDSALYLCASSSSGTDSEKLFFGSGTQLSVL.

The count of this clonotype is one. A read error is possible here, since a much larger clone lies one base away. The chain recombines TRBV7-2 with TRBJ1-5; the D is unclear. The germline V and J ends were trimmed by 2 bases and 0 bases, with 14 bases remaining between them. Per germline, CDR1 SGHTA and CDR2 FQGNSA. The CDR3 covers 17 residues. The CDR3: CTSSLWDVGDSNQPQHF. CDR3 sequence (DNA): TGTACCAGCAGCTTATGGGATGTCGGGGATAGCAATCAGCCCCAGCATTTT.

In this sample, this clonotype turned up many times. A read error may be the cause here, since a much bigger clone is one base away. This chain connects TRBV6-1 to TRBJ2-7; D perhaps matches TRBD2 (5 bases). Trimming cost V 5 bases and J 3 bases, with 8 bases left between them. CDR1 is MNHNS, CDR2 SASEGT, per germline. The CDR3 length is 12 residues. The CDR3 DNA reads as TGTGCCAGCAGTTCGGGGTTCTACGAGCAGTACTTC. It translates to CASSSGFYEQYF.

This clonotype was counted many times. The chain links TRBV20-1 to TRBJ1-5, with a weak D call TRBD1 (6 bases). The CDR3 is 14 amino acids. V lost 1 base and J lost 7, with 14 bases in between. Germline assignment: CDR1 DFQATT and CDR2 SNEGSKA (reference sequence). Here the CDR3 DNA reads TGCAGTGCTAGAGCTGGCAGGGGTGGGCAGCCCCAGCATTTT. Amino acids: CSARAGRGGQPQHF.

There are many counts of this clonotype. The chain carries TRBV5-1 and TRBJ2-5, with D unclear. CDR1 and CDR2 from the germline V gene are SGHRS and YFSETQ. V shed 0 bases and J shed 1 base, with 7 bases lying between them. This CDR3 region has 14 residues. CDR3 sequence (DNA): TGCGCCAGCAGCTTGGAAAGCGCCCAAGAGACCCAGTACTTC. It codes for CASSLESAQETQYF.

The chain joins TRBV7-9 to TRBJ2-7, with D perhaps assigned TRBD1 or TRBD2 (5 bases each). From germline, CDR1 is SEHNR and CDR2 FQNEAQ (reference sequence). This CDR3 spans 12 amino acids. V lost 4 bases and J lost 8, with 12 bases in between. The CDR3 DNA sequence: TGTGCCAGCAGCTACGCCCCGGGGCAGCAGTACTTC. The encoded protein is CASSYAPGQQYF.

This clonotype occurred many times. CDR3 sequence (DNA): TGTGCCAGCCGCGGGGGTACTAGTTTGATGGAGCAGTTCTTC. Translating it yields CASRGGTSLMEQFF. The rearrangement uses TRBV12-3 or TRBV12-4 and TRBJ2-1, with 7 nucleotides matching TRBD2. The CDR3 totals 14 residues. With 8 bases clipped from V and 10 bases from J, the junction kept 14 bases outside the gene matches.